This T cell receptor (beta chain) was profiled in a study of T cell responses to AZD1222 COVID-19 vaccine. Across the whole study: Recipients boosted at about 4 weeks or about 12 weeks are pooled. Study-wide findings and caveats: Baseline antibody screening turned up just six seropositive AZD1222 recipients. Spike-specific TCR breadth and depth both grew after two AZD1222 doses.

Remarks on this clone: Its target is unknown.

Profiled with immunoSEQ multiplex PCR; TCRdb holds only in-frame clones, not every one. This sample has about 150,000 clones, with roughly nine tenths found just once. The sequencing used peripheral blood, collected on day 0 of AZD1222 vaccination. The origin of this receptor is an adult in good health.

Here the CDR3 reads CASSFFGEVLFF. CDR3 bases: TGTGCCAGCAGTTTTTTTGGGGAAGTGCTGTTTTTT. The gene calls are TRBV12-3 or TRBV12-4 and TRBJ2-2; no clear D gene. This CDR3 region has 12 residues. The ends were cut back, 3 bases at V and 13 bases at J, with 12 bases in the middle.